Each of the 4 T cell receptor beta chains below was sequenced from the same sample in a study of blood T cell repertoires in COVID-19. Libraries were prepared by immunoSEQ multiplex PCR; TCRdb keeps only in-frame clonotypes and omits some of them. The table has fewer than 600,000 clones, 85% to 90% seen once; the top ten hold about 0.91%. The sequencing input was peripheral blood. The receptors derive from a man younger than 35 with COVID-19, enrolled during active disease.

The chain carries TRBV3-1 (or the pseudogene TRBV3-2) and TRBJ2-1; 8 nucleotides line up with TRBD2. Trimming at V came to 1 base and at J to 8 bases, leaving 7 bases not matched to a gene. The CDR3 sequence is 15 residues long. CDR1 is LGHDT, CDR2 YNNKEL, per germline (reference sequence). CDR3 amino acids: CASSQAGTRPHEQFF. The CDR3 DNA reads TGTGCCAGCAGCCAAGCCGGGACTAGGCCCCATGAGCAGTTCTTC.

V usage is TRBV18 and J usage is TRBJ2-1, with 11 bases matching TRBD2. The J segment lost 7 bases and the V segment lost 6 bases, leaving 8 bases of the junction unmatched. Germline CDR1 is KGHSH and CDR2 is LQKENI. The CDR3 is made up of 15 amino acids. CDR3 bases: TGTGCCAGCTCTCATAGCGGGGGGGCTGGGAATGAGCAGTTCTTC. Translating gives CASSHSGGAGNEQFF.

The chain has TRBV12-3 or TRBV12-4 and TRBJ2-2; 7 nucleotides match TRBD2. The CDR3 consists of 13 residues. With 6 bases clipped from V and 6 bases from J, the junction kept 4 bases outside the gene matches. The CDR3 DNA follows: TGTGCCAGCAGAACAGGACTAGCCGGGGAGCTGTTTTTT. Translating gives CASRTGLAGELFF.

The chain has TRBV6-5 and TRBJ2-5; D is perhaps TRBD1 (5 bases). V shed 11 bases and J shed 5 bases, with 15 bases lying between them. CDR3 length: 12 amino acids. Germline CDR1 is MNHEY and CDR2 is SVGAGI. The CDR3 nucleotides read TGTGCCGCCATGGGGCAGGGTGAGACCCAGTACTTC. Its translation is CAAMGQGETQYF.